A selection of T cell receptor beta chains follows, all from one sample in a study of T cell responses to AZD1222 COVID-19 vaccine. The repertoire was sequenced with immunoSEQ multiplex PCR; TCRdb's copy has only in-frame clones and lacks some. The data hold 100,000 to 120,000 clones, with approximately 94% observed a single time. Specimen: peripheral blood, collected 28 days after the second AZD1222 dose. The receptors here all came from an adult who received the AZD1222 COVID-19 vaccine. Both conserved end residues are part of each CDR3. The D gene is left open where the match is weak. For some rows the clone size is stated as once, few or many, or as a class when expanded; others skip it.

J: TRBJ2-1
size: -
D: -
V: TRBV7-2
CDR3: CASSFLPNLRNNEQFF
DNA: TGTGCCAGCAGCTTTCTTCCAAATCTAAGAAACAATGAGCAGTTCTTC

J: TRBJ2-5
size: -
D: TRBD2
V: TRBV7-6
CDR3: CASSLPGDWRERPGDQYF
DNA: TGTGCCAGCAGCCTGCCGGGGGATTGGCGGGAGCGCCCCGGGGACCAGTACTTC

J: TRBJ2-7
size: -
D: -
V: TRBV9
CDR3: CVSSVVGSGVSEQYF
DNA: TGTGTCAGCAGCGTAGTGGGTAGTGGGGTTTCCGAGCAGTACTTC

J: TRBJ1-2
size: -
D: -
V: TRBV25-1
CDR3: CASSVALYGYTF
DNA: TGTGCCAGCAGTGTAGCGCTCTATGGCTACACCTTC

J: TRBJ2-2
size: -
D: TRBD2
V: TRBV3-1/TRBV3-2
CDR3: CASTAGDGELFF
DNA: TGTGCCAGCACCGCGGGGGACGGGGAGCTGTTTTTT

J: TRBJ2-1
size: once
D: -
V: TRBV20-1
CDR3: CSASYGAYNEQFF
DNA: TGCAGTGCTAGTTACGGGGCCTACAATGAGCAGTTCTTC

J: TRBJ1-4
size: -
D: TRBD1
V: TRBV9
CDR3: CASSPGTGNSGSEKLFF
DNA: TGTGCCAGCAGCCCCGGGACAGGGAATTCGGGAAGCGAAAAACTGTTTTTT

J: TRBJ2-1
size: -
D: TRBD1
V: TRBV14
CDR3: CASSQRRDRYYNEQFF
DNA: TGTGCCAGCAGCCAGAGGAGGGACAGGTACTACAATGAGCAGTTCTTC

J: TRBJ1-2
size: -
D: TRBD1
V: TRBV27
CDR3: CASSDRVTNYGYTF
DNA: TGTGCCAGCTCGGACAGGGTAACTAACTATGGCTACACCTTC

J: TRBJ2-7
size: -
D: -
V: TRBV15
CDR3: CATSRERRIASLYEQYF
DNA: TGTGCCACCAGCAGAGAGCGGAGAATCGCCTCCCTTTACGAGCAGTACTTC

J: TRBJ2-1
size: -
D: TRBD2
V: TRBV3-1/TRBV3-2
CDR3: CASSLYRAGGDEQFF
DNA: TGTGCCAGCAGCCTCTACCGGGCTGGGGGGGATGAGCAGTTCTTC

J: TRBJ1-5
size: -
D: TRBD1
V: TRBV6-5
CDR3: CASRKTGRSNQPQHF
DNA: TGTGCCAGCAGAAAGACAGGGAGGAGCAATCAGCCCCAGCATTTT

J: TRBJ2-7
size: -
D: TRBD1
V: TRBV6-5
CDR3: CASSYRKTGDDEQYF
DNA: TGTGCCAGCAGTTACCGCAAGACAGGGGATGACGAGCAGTACTTC

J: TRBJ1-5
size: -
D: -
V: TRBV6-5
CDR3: CASSPGVHNQPQHF
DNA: TGTGCCAGCAGCCCGGGGGTGCACAATCAGCCCCAGCATTTT

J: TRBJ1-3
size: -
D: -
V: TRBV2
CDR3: CASGAQGPSGNTIYF
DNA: TGTGCCAGCGGAGCTCAGGGTCCCTCTGGAAACACCATATATTTT

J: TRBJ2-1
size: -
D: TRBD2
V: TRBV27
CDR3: CASSHEGTSGYNEQFF
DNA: TGTGCCAGCAGTCACGAAGGGACTAGCGGATACAATGAGCAGTTCTTC

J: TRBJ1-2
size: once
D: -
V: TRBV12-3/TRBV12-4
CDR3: CASLHLYGYTF
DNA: TGTGCCAGCCTTCACCTCTACGGCTACACCTTC

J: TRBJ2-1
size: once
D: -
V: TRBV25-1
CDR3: CASSDLASYNEQFF
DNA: TGTGCCAGCAGTGACCTTGCCTCCTACAATGAGCAGTTCTTC

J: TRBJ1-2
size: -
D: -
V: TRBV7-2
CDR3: CASSLVGQSNYGYTF
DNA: TGTGCCAGCAGCCTTGTCGGGCAGTCTAACTATGGCTACACCTTC

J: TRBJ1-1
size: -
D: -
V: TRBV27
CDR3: CASSVGAGTEAFF
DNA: TGTGCCAGCAGTGTCGGCGCTGGCACTGAAGCTTTCTTT

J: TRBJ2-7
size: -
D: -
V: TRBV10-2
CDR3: CASSPHYEQYF
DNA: TGCGCCAGCAGTCCGCATTACGAGCAGTACTTC

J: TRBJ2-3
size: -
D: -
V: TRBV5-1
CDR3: CASSPSGENTDTQYF
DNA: TGCGCCAGCAGCCCCTCCGGGGAGAACACAGATACGCAGTATTTT

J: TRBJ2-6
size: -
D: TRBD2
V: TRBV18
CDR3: CASSPLGTSGTSSGANVLTF
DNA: TGTGCCAGCTCACCCCTAGGGACTAGCGGGACGAGCTCTGGGGCCAACGTCCTGACTTTC

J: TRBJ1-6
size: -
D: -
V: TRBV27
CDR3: CASSPGLVRVSYNSPLHF
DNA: TGTGCCAGCAGCCCCGGATTAGTCAGAGTCTCCTATAATTCACCCCTCCACTTT

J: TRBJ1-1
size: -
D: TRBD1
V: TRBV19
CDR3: CASSNSDRGKAFF
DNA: TGTGCCAGTAGTAATTCGGACAGGGGAAAAGCTTTCTTT